These 9 T cell receptor beta chains share one sample of origin, sequenced in a study of lymphopenia after photon versus proton radiotherapy. Clones were sequenced by immunoSEQ multiplex PCR, and TCRdb holds only the in-frame ones, with some missing. The sample contains around 12,000 clones, around 89% of which appear only once. The material was peripheral blood, obtained from a patient treated with photon-based radiotherapy. These receptor sequences come from a man in his 60s with pancreatic cancer.

This clone was counted a single time. V gene TRBV19 combines with J gene TRBJ2-7, with 10 bases matching TRBD1. The germline V gene has CDR1 LNHDA and CDR2 SQIVND (reference sequence). CDR3 length equals 17 residues. With 6 bases clipped from V and 3 bases from J, the junction kept 14 bases outside the gene matches. The CDR3 spells CASRGQGSWGLNYEQYF. CDR3 DNA: TGTGCCAGTAGGGGACAGGGGAGCTGGGGCCTCAACTACGAGCAGTACTTC.

The rearrangement joins TRBV5-1 to TRBJ2-5, with D tentatively TRBD2 (7 bases). Trimming left V 5 bases short and J 5 bases short, with 25 bases between. CDR1 SGHRS and CDR2 YFSETQ come from the germline V gene. This CDR3 contains 17 residues. CDR3 DNA: TGCGCCAGCAGTTCGGAATCGGTCGGGGGGCCGGGGGAGACCCAGTACTTC. This gives the protein CASSSESVGGPGETQYF. The variable domain in full, with the rest retrieved from reference TRBV5-1 and TRBJ2-5, is KAGVTQTPRYLIKTRGQQVTLSCSPISGHRSVSWYQQTPGQGLQFLFEYFSETQRNKGNFPGRFSGRQFSNSRSEMNVSTLELGDSALYLCASSSESVGGPGETQYFGPGTRLLVL.

The chain links TRBV7-9 to TRBJ1-1; possible D gene TRBD1, 6 bases. The length of the CDR3 is 13 residues. Per the germline V gene, CDR1 is SEHNR and CDR2 is FQNEAQ (reference sequence). The ends were cut back, 2 bases at V and 5 bases at J, with 9 bases in the middle. CDR3: CASSLQGRTEAFF. The CDR3 nucleotides read TGTGCCAGCAGCTTACAGGGGAGGACTGAAGCTTTCTTT.

This chain links TRBV12-5 with TRBJ1-4; no firm D call. Germline values: CDR1 LGHNT, CDR2 FRNRAP. There are 15 residues in the CDR3. V lost 0 bases and J 8 bases, leaving 13 bases between the germline ends. The CDR3 DNA sequence: TGTGCTAGTGGTTTGGTGCAGGCGCCGTCGGAAAAACTGTTTTTT. Protein: CASGLVQAPSEKLFF.

This rearrangement joins TRBV29-1 to TRBJ2-2; unclear D gene. V dropped 4 bases and J dropped 5 bases, with 20 bases sitting between them. Germline V gene data show CDR1 as SQVTM and CDR2 as ANQGSEA. The CDR3 covers 16 residues. The CDR3 nucleotides are TGCAGCGTTGTAAAGGGTCCGAGTGCCGGGACCGGGGAGCTGTTTTTT. Amino acids: CSVVKGPSAGTGELFF.

CDR3 DNA sequence: TGTGCCAGTGAACCGGGAACTGGAAACACCATATATTTT. This translates into CASEPGTGNTIYF. This chain connects TRBV9 to TRBJ1-3, with D unclear. Trimming stripped 8 bases from V and 2 bases from J, with 11 bases between. Germline V gene sequence: CDR1 SGDLS, CDR2 YYNGEE. The CDR3 is 13 residues long.

This clone was seen a single time. The CDR3 loop is CASSGYVEQFF. The CDR3 DNA reads TGTGCCAGCAGTGGCTACGTCGAGCAGTTCTTC. This chain connects TRBV25-1 to TRBJ2-1; no clear D gene. The CDR3 has 11 residues. Between the trimmed V and J ends, which lost 4 bases and 10 bases, there was a span of 8 bases. Germline V CDR1 and CDR2: MGHDK, SYGVNS.

This chain joins TRBV7-6 and TRBJ2-3; 9 bases fit TRBD2. Germline CDR1 SGHVS, CDR2 FNYEAQ. The CDR3 sequence is 15 residues long. V gave up 1 base and J gave up 5 bases; unmatched junction bases: 4. The CDR3 DNA reads as TGTGCCAGCAGCTTAGAGCGGGGGGTGAGAGATACGCAGTATTTT. Translating it yields CASSLERGVRDTQYF.

To note about this clone: Within the sample, other DNA sequences also encode this same CDR3. The chain combines TRBV6-5 with TRBJ2-7; 10 bases are shared with TRBD1. Unmatched junction bases numbered 5, after V lost 0 bases and J lost 6 bases. This CDR3 has 15 residues. Germline CDR1 reads MNHEY; CDR2 reads SVGAGI. CDR3 DNA: TGTGCCAGCAGTTACTCACGGGACAGGGGAAGCGAGCAGTACTTC. Its translation: CASSYSRDRGSEQYF.